This T cell receptor beta chain stems from a study of CD8 T cells in ankylosing spondylitis. Findings and caveats of the study: Blood of patients with ankylosing spondylitis appeared to be characterized by a TCR beta motif of fewer than 10 highly homologous variants. Significant enrichment of disease-linked clones was reported in matched ankylosing spondylitis synovial fluid.

The authors made TCR beta libraries by quantitative 5'-RACE with molecular barcodes. Using its own MiXCR run on the 5' RACE reads, TCRdb lists one record per CDR3 protein. The sample records 450,000 to 550,000 distinct CDR3 sequences, 5.3% being singletons. With regard to this clonotype: Its antigen is unidentified.

Trimming took 5 bases from V and 0 from J; bases not matched to a gene: 6. Germline lookup yields CDR1 SNHLY and CDR2 FYNNEI. CDR3 length: 18 residues. The sequenced sample was blood, either unsorted or a sorted T cell fraction (not recorded which). V is TRBV2 and J is TRBJ2-1, with 14 nucleotides matching TRBD2. This TCR derives from a male donor with ankylosing spondylitis. This CDR3 reads CASSSGTSGSGSYNEQFF. The DNA for the CDR3 is TGTGCCAGCAGTTCCGGGACTAGCGGGAGCGGCTCCTACAATGAGCAGTTCTTC.